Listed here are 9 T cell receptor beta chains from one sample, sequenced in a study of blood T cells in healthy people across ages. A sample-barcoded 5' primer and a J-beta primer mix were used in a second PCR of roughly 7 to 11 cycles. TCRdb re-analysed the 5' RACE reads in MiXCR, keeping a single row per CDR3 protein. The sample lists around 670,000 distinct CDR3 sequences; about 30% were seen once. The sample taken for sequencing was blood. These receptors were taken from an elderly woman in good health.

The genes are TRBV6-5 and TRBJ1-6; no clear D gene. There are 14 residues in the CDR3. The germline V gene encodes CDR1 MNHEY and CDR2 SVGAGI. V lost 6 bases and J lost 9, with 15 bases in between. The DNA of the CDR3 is TGTGCCAGCAGCGCCATAGGGCCCCTTTCACCCCTCCACTTT. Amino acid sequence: CASSAIGPLSPLHF.

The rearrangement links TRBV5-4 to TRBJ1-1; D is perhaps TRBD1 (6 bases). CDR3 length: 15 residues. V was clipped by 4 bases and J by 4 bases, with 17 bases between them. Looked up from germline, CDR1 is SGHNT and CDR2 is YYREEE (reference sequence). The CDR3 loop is CASSPPQGRGTEAFF. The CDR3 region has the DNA TGTGCCAGCAGCCCCCCACAGGGTAGGGGCACTGAAGCTTTCTTT.

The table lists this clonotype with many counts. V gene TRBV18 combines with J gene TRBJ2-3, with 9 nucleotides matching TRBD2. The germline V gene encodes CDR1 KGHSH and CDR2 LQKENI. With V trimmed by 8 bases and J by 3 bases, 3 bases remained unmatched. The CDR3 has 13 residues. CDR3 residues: CASTLAGTDTQYF. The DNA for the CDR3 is TGTGCCAGCACACTAGCGGGTACAGATACGCAGTATTTT.

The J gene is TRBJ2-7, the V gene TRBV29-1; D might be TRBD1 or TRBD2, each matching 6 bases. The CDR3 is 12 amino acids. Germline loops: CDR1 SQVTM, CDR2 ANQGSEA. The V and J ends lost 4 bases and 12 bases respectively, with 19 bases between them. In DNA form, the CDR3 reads TGCAGCGTTGGGGGGGTTGGGGACAATCGGTACTTC. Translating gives CSVGGVGDNRYF.

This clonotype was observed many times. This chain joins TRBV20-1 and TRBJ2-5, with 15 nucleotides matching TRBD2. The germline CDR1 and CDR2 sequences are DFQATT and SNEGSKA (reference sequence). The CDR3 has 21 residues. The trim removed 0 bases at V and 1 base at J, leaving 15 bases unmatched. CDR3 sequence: CSARDLGLAGGRALIQETQYF. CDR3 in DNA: TGCAGTGCTAGAGATCTAGGACTAGCGGGGGGGCGGGCGCTGATCCAAGAGACCCAGTACTTC.

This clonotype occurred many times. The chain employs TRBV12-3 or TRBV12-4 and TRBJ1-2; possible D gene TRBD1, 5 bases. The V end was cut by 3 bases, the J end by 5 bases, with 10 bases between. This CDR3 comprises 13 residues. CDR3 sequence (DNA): TGTGCCAGCAGTTTCTCAGGGAAATATGGCTACACCTTC. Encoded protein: CASSFSGKYGYTF.

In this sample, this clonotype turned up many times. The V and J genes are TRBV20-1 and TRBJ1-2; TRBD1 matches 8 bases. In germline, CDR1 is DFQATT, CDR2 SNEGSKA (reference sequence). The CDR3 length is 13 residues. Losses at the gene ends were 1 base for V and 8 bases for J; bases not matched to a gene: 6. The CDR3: CSARATGANGYTF. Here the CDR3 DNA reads TGCAGTGCTAGAGCGACAGGGGCAAACGGCTACACCTTC.

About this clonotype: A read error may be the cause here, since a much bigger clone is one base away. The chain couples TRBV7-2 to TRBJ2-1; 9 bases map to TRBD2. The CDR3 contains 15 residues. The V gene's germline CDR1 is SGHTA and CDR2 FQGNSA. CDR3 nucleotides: TGTGCCGGCAGCTTAGGCGGGGGGGGATGCAATGAGCAGTTCTTC. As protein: CAGSLGGGGCNEQFF.

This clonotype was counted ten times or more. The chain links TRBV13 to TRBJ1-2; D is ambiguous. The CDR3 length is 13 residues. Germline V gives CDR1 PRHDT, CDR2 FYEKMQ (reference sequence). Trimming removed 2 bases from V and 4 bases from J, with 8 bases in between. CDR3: CASSLRLAYGYTF. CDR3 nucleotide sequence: TGTGCCAGCAGCTTACGACTGGCCTATGGCTACACCTTC. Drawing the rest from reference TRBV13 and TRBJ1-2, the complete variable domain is AAGVIQSPRHLIKEKRETATLKCYPIPRHDTVYWYQQGPGQDPQFLISFYEKMQSDKGSIPDRFSAQQFSDYHSELNMSSLELGDSALYFCASSLRLAYGYTFGSGTRLTVV.